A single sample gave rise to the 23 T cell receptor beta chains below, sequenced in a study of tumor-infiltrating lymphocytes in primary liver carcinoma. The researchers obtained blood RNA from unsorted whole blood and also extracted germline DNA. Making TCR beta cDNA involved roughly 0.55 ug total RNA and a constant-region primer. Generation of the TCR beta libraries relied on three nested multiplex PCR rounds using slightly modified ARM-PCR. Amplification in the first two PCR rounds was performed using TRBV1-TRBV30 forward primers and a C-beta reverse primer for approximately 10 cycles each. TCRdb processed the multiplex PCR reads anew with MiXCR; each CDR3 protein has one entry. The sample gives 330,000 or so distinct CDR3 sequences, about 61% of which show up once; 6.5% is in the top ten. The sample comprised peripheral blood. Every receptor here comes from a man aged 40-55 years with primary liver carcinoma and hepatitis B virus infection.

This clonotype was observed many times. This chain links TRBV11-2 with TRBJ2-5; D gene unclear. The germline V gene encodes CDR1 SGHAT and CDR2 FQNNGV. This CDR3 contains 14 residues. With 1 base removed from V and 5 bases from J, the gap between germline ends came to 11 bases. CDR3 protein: CASSLGDGRETQYF. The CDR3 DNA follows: TGTGCCAGCAGCTTAGGTGACGGAAGGGAGACCCAGTACTTC. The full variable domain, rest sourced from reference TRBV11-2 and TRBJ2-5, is EAGVAQSPRYKIIEKRQSVAFWCNPISGHATLYWYQQILGQGPKLLIQFQNNGVVDDSQLPKDRFSAERLKGVDSTLKIQPAKLEDSAVYLCASSLGDGRETQYFGPGTRLLVL.

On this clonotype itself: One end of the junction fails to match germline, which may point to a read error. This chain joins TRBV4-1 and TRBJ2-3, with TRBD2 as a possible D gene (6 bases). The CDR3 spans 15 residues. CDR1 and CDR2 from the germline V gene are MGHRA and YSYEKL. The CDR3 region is CASSPLAVTTDTHYF. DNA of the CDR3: TGCGCCAGCAGCCCGTTAGCGGTAACGACAGATACGCACTATTTT.

The CDR3 loop reads CASSQDLRGLGEGTQYF. The DNA for the CDR3 is TGCGCCAGCAGCCAAGATCTTAGGGGACTAGGTGAAGGGACCCAGTACTTC. The chain combines TRBV4-1 with TRBJ2-5, with 8 bases matching TRBD2. The CDR3 runs 17 residues. The V segment lost 0 bases and the J segment 7 bases; nucleotides outside the gene matches: 13. Germline CDR1 and CDR2: MGHRA and YSYEKL.

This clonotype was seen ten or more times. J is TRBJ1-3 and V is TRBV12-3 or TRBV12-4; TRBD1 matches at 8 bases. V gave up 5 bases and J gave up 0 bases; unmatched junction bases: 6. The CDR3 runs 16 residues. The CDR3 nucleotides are TGTGCCAGCAGTGGGGGACAGGCCCACTCTGGAAACACCATATATTTT. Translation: CASSGGQAHSGNTIYF.

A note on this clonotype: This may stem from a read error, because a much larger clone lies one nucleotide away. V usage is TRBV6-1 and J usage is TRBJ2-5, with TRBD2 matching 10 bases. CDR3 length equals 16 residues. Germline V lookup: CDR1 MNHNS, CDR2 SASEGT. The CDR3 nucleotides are TGTGCCAGCAGTGAAGCGCTACTAGCGGGACAAGGGACCCAGTACTTC. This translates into CASSEALLAGQGTQYF.

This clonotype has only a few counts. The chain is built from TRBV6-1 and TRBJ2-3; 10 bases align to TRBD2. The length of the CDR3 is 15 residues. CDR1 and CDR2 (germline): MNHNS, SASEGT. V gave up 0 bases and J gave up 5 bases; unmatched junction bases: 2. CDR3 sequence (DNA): TGTGCCAGCAGTGAAGCGCCTAGCGGGAGAGATACGCAGTATTTT. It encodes CASSEAPSGRDTQYF.

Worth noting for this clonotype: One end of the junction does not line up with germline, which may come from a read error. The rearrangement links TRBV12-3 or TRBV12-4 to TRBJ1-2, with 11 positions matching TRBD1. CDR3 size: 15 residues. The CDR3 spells CAGNLGQGANYGYTF. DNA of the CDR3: TGTGCCGGCAACCTCGGACAGGGGGCAAACTATGGTTACACCTTC.

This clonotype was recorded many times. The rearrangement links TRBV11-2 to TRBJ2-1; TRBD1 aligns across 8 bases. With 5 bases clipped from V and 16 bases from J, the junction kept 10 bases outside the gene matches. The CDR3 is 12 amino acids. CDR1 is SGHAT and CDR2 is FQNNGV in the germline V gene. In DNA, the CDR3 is TGTGCCAGCAGCCGATATGGAGACAGGGGCTTCTTC. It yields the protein CASSRYGDRGFF.

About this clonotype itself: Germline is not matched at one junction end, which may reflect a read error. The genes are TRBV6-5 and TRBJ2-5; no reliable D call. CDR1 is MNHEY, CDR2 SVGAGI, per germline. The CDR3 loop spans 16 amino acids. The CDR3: CASSYSIRREGETLYF. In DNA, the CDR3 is TGTGCCAGCAGTTACTCGATTCGGAGAGAAGGAGAGACCCTGTACTTC.

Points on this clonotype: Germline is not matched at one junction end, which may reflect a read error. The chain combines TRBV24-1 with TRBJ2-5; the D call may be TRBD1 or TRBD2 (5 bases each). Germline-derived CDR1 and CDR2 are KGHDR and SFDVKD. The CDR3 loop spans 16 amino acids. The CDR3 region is CDTSDNVGAPQETQYF. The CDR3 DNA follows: TGTGACACCAGTGATAACGTCGGGGCGCCTCAAGAGACCCAGTACTTC.

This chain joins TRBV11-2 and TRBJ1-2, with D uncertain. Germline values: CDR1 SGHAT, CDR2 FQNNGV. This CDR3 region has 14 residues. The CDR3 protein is CVGSWEGVSYGYTF. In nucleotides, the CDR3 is TGTGTCGGCAGCTGGGAGGGAGTCAGCTATGGCTACACCTTC.

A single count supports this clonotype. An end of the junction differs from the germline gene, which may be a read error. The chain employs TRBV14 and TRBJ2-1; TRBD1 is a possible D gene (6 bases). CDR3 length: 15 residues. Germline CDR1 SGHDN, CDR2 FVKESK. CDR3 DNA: TGTGCCAACAGCCAGGTGCGGACAGTCTACAATGAGCAGTTCTTC. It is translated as CANSQVRTVYNEQFF.

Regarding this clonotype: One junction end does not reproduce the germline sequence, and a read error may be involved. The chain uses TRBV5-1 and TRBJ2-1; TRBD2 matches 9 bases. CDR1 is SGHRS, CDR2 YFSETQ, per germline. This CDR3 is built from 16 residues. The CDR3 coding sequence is TGCGCCAGCAGCTCGCGGGAGGGCCTCCTTCTAGGTGAGCAATTCTTC. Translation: CASSSREGLLLGEQFF. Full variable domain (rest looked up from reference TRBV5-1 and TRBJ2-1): KAGVTQTPRYLIKTRGQQVTLSCSPISGHRSVSWYQQTPGQGLQFLFEYFSETQRNKGNFPGRFSGRQFSNSRSEMNVSTLELGDSALYLCASSSREGLLLGEQFFGPGTRLTVL.

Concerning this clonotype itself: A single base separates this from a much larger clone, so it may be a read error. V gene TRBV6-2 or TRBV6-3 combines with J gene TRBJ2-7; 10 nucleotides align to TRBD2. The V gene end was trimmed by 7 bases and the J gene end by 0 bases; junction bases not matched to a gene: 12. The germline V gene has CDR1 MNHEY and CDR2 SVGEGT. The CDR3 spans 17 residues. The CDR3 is CASMKASGRDNSYEQYF. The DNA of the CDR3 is TGTGCCAGCATGAAAGCAAGCGGGAGGGACAACTCCTACGAGCAGTACTTC.

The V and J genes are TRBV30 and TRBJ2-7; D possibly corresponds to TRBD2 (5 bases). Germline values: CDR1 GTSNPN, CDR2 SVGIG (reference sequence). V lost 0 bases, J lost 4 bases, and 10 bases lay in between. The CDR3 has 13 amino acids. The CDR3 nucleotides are TGTGCCTGGAGTGTACGTCGGGATTACGAGCAGTACTTC. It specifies CAWSVRRDYEQYF.

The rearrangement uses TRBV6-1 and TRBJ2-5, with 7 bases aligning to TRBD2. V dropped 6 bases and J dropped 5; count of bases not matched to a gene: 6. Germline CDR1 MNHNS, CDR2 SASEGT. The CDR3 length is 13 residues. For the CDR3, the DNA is TGTGCCAGCAGCGGGGGGAGCGTGGAGACCCAGTACTTC. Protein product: CASSGGSVETQYF.

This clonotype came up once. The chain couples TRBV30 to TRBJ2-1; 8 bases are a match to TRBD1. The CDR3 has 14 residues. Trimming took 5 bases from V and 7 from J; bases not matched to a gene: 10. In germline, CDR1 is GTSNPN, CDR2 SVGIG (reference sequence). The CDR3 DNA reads TGTGCCTGGTACCCTGCAGGGGGCCTAAATGAGCAGTTCTTC. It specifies CAWYPAGGLNEQFF.

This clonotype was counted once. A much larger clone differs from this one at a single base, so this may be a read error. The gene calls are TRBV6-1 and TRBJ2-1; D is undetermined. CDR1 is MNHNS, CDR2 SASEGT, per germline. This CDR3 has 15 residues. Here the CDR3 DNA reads TGTGCCAGCAGCCCCCTGACGTCTATCAACAATGGGCAGTTCTTC. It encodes CASSPLTSINNGQFF.

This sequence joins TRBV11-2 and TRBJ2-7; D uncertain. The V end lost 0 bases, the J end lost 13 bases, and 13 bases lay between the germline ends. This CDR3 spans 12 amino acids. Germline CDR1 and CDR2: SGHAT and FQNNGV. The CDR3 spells CASSLDVVVYYF. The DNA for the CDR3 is TGTGCCAGCAGCTTAGATGTGGTGGTGTACTACTTC.

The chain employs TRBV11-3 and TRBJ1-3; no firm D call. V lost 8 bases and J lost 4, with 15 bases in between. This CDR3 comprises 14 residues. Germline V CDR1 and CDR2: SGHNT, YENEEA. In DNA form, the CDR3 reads TGTGCCAGCGGCTCGCGGAAAACGGGAAACACCATATATTTT. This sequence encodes CASGSRKTGNTIYF.

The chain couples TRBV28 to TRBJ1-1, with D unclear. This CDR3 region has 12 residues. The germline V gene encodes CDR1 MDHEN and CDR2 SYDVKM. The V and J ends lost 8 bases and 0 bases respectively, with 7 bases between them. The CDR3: CASRLMNTEAFF. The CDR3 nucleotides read TGTGCCAGCCGGCTGATGAACACTGAAGCTTTCTTT.

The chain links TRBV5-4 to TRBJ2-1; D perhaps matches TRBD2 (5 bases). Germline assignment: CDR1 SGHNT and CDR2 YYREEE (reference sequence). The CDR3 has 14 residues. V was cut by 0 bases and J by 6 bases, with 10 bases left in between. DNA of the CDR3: TGTGCCAGCAGCTTGGGGACTGGCCCCAATGAGCAGTTCTTC. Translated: CASSLGTGPNEQFF.

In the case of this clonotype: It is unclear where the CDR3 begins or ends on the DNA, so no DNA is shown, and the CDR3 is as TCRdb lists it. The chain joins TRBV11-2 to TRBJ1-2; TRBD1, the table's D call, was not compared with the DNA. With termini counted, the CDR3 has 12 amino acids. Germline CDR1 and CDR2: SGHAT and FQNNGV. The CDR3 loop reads CASSSGYYCYTF.